This section outlines one TCR beta chain sequence together with its context. This sample was included in a study of blood T cell repertoires in COVID-19. Study as a whole: The United States, Italy and Spain supplied acute and convalescent COVID-19 samples. From T cells, B-cell-depleted T cells, or PBMCs came the material, which was cDNA or gDNA.

Original methodology: Amplified reference gene primers provided the basis for estimating nucleated cell counts. TCRdb's table, derived via immunoSEQ multiplex PCR, lists solely in-frame clones and lacks some. The DNA was the basis for D and trimming; V, J and clone size are from that table. Among fewer than 250,000 clones listed, around four fifths were seen once. Trimming stripped 6 bases from V and 0 bases from J, with 14 bases between. Germline V gives CDR1 MNHEY, CDR2 SVGEGT. This CDR3 contains 15 residues. Sequencing was carried out using peripheral blood. This receptor was taken from a woman older than 75 with COVID-19, enrolled during active disease. The chain is built from TRBV6-2 or TRBV6-3 and TRBJ1-1; no definite D call. As DNA, the CDR3 is TGTGCCAGCAGCTTAAAGCGGGCCATGAACACTGAAGCTTTCTTT. This translates into CASSLKRAMNTEAFF.